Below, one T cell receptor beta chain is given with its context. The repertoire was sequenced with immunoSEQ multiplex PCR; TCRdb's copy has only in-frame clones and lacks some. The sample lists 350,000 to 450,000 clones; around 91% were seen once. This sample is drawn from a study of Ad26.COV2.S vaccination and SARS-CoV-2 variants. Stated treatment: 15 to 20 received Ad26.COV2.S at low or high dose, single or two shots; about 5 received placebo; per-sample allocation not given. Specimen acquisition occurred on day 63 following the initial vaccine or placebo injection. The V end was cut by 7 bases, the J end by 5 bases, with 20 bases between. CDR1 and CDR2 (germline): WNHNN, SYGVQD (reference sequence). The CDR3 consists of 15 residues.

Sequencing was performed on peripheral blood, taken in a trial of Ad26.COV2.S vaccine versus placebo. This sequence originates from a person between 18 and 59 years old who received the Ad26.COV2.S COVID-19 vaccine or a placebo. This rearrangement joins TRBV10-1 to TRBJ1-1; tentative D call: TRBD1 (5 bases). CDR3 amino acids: CASKAGHLRKTEAFF. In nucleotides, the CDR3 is TGCGCCAGCAAGGCAGGGCACCTTCGGAAAACTGAAGCTTTCTTT.